Below, one TCR beta chain is given with its context. Generated by immunoSEQ multiplex PCR, the TCRdb table keeps only in-frame clones and is missing some. The table records 640,000 or so clones, more than 75% of them present only once. The data stem from a study of shared T cell receptors in the human thymus. Germline lookup yields CDR1 SGHNT and CDR2 YYREEE (reference sequence). The V and J ends lost 4 bases and 9 bases, in that order; junction bases with no gene match: 13. This CDR3 has 16 amino acids. The sample was also reused in another study, on human thymus T cells. From that study: Having surgery to correct congenital heart defects, healthy Finnish infants acted as the donors. Resections removed during corrective heart surgery provided the thymus tissue used. Within thymic and blood repertoires, V and J gene usage appeared to be biased. Thymic repertoires from unrelated individuals overlapped highly, related research reported.

This TCR was sampled from a boy younger than two with a congenital heart defect. This chain uses TRBV5-4 with TRBJ1-6, with 7 bases lining up with TRBD1. Sequenced material: thymocytes. For the CDR3, the DNA is TGTGCCAGCAGCCGGGACAGCAGAGGGGTTGGTTCACCCCTCCACTTT. It translates to CASSRDSRGVGSPLHF.